Below are 22 T cell receptor beta chains sequenced from a single sample in a study of cytomegalovirus exposure and HLA in healthy donors. The PCR ran on 60 Vbeta and 13 Jbeta primers. Repertoires were generated with immunoSEQ multiplex PCR, while TCRdb's copy carries only in-frame clones and drops some. The top ten clones hold over 0.95% of a sample with about 98,000 clones, 69% of them seen once. Material: PBMCs. Receptors originate from a female donor in good health and CMV-seronegative.

This clone was counted a few times. The chain employs TRBV5-1 and TRBJ1-5; a weak D match, TRBD1 (5 bases). The CDR3 is made up of 15 amino acids. The V gene lost 0 bases and the J gene lost 0 bases, with 7 bases spanning the gap. CDR1 and CDR2 from the germline V gene are SGHRS and YFSETQ. For the CDR3, the DNA is TGCGCCAGCAGCTTGGGGGGGGATAGCAATCAGCCCCAGCATTTT. Residues: CASSLGGDSNQPQHF.

This chain joins TRBV19 and TRBJ2-3; 10 bases match TRBD2. The CDR3 length is 16 residues. V trimming: 1 base; J trimming: 5 bases; junction bases outside the gene matches: 6. The germline V gene has CDR1 LNHDA and CDR2 SQIVND (reference sequence). DNA for the CDR3: TGTGCCAGTAGTATAGTTCCTAGCGGGGGTGGAGATACGCAGTATTTT. This encodes CASSIVPSGGGDTQYF.

The chain couples TRBV5-8 to TRBJ1-2; D is unresolved. V lost 4 bases, J lost 5 bases, and 18 bases lay in between. Germline V gene data show CDR1 as SGHTS and CDR2 as YDEGEE. This CDR3 spans 15 amino acids. The DNA for the CDR3 is TGTGCCAGCAGCCCCAGTATCAACGCCCCATATGGCTACACCTTC. Its translation is CASSPSINAPYGYTF. Supplemented by reference TRBV5-8 and TRBJ1-2, the full variable domain reads EAGVTQSPTHLIKTRGQQATLRCSPISGHTSVYWYQQALGLGLQFLLWYDEGEERNRGNFPPRFSGRQFPNYSSELNVNALELEDSALYLCASSPSINAPYGYTFGSGTRLTVV.

This clone was detected only a few times. This sequence joins TRBV28 and TRBJ2-1, with 11 bases matching TRBD1. V was clipped by 4 bases and J by 4 bases; unmatched bases: 6. The germline CDR1 and CDR2 sequences are MDHEN and SYDVKM. The CDR3 runs 16 residues. CDR3 sequence reads: CASSSGQGAVYNEQFF. DNA of the CDR3: TGTGCCAGCAGTTCCGGACAGGGGGCGGTGTACAATGAGCAGTTCTTC.

The CDR3, as DNA: TGTGCCATCAGTGGGACCCAAAGGGGACTAACCAGTTCCTACGAGCAGTACTTC. Its protein is CAISGTQRGLTSSYEQYF. This chain connects TRBV10-3 to TRBJ2-7; 7 bases are a match to TRBD2. CDR3 length: 18 residues. CDR1 and CDR2 (germline): ENHRY, SYGVKD. V gave up 4 bases and J gave up 1 base; unmatched junction bases: 16.

The gene calls are TRBV9 and TRBJ2-1; 9 nucleotides agree with TRBD2. Trimming took 4 bases from V and 9 from J; bases not matched to a gene: 11. This CDR3 has 15 amino acids. Germline V gene sequence: CDR1 SGDLS, CDR2 YYNGEE. This CDR3 reads CASSPRLAARSEQFF. The CDR3 nucleotides are TGTGCCAGCAGCCCCCGACTAGCGGCTCGCAGTGAGCAGTTCTTC.

The rearrangement uses TRBV2 and TRBJ2-1, with TRBD1 matching 9 bases. The CDR3 covers 14 residues. J gave up 6 bases and V 6 bases, and 6 bases lay outside the gene matches. Germline assignment: CDR1 SNHLY and CDR2 FYNNEI. CDR3: CASRLQGASNEQFF. CDR3 in DNA: TGTGCCAGCAGGTTACAGGGGGCTTCCAATGAGCAGTTCTTC.

This chain uses TRBV9 with TRBJ2-7; 15 bases are shared with TRBD2. The CDR3 runs to 18 residues. CDR1 SGDLS and CDR2 YYNGEE come from the germline V gene. The J segment lost 5 bases and the V segment lost 0 bases, leaving 9 bases of the junction unmatched. For the CDR3, the DNA is TGTGCCAGCAGCGTAGCCGGGACTAGCGGGAGGCCTTTGCACGAGCAGTACTTC. This encodes CASSVAGTSGRPLHEQYF.

V usage is TRBV4-1 and J usage is TRBJ2-1, with 9 bases fitting TRBD2. The germline gives CDR1 MGHRA, CDR2 YSYEKL. The CDR3 has 15 amino acids. J gave up 3 bases and V 4 bases, and 4 bases lay outside the gene matches. CDR3 sequence reads: CASSLSRGGYNEQFF. In DNA form, the CDR3 reads TGCGCCAGCAGCCTATCGCGGGGGGGCTACAATGAGCAGTTCTTC.

This clone was picked up a small number of times. This specimen includes other DNA sequences encoding the same CDR3. The chain employs TRBV6-1 and TRBJ1-1; a weak D match, TRBD1 (5 bases). There are 13 residues in the CDR3. Trimming stripped 6 bases from V and 1 base from J, with 9 bases between. Germline values: CDR1 MNHNS, CDR2 SASEGT. The CDR3 DNA reads as TGTGCCAGCAGCCCGACAGAGAACACTGAAGCTTTCTTT. This translates into CASSPTENTEAFF.

The CDR3 loop reads CASSLERADTQYF. CDR3 nucleotides: TGTGCCAGCAGCTTAGAGAGGGCAGATACGCAGTATTTT. The rearrangement uses TRBV7-9 and TRBJ2-3, with TRBD2 as a possible D gene (5 bases). CDR1 and CDR2 from the germline V gene are SEHNR and FQNEAQ (reference sequence). V lost 1 base and J 4 bases, leaving 6 bases between the germline ends. The length of the CDR3 is 13 residues.

V gene TRBV27 combines with J gene TRBJ1-2, with D hard to call. The CDR3 contains 13 residues. Germline loops: CDR1 MNHEY, CDR2 SMNVEV (reference sequence). Trimming stripped 2 bases from V and 7 bases from J, with 11 bases between. DNA of the CDR3: TGTGCCAGCAGTTTAGATGTGGGAGGTGGCTACACCTTC. It specifies CASSLDVGGGYTF.

The V and J genes are TRBV4-2 and TRBJ2-3, with 7 bases aligning to TRBD1. The CDR3 totals 15 residues. Germline loops: CDR1 LGHNA, CDR2 YNFKEQ. With 0 bases clipped from V and 2 bases from J, the junction kept 2 bases outside the gene matches. The CDR3 DNA is TGTGCCAGCAGCCAAGAAGAGGGGGCCACAGATACGCAGTATTTT. Its translation: CASSQEEGATDTQYF.

The chain links TRBV7-9 to TRBJ2-1, with a tentative D call TRBD2 (6 bases). The CDR3 spans 13 residues. V lost 5 bases and J lost 6, with 11 bases in between. CDR1 is SEHNR and CDR2 is FQNEAQ in the germline V gene (reference sequence). The CDR3 DNA sequence: TGTGCCAGCAGCCTGACTAGTGCCAATGAGCAGTTCTTC. This translates into CASSLTSANEQFF.

The chain is built from TRBV6-1 and TRBJ1-5; 8 bases match TRBD1. In germline, CDR1 is MNHNS, CDR2 SASEGT. V gave up 8 bases and J gave up 2 bases; unmatched junction bases: 8. CDR3 length: 15 residues. The DNA for the CDR3 is TGTGCCAGCGGCGCGACAGGGGTCGGCAATCAGCCCCAGCATTTT. Translating it yields CASGATGVGNQPQHF.

This rearrangement joins TRBV4-1 to TRBJ2-7; tentatively, D is TRBD1 (6 bases). The V end lost 4 bases, the J end lost 6 bases, and 25 bases lay between the germline ends. CDR3 size: 17 residues. CDR1 MGHRA and CDR2 YSYEKL come from the germline V gene. CDR3 coding DNA: TGCGCCAGCAGCCCAGATGCAGGGGCCCCCTTCTCGACCGAGCAGTACTTC. Translated: CASSPDAGAPFSTEQYF.

J is TRBJ2-7 and V is TRBV7-2; D unclear. The CDR3 sequence is 13 residues long. Germline assignment: CDR1 SGHTA and CDR2 FQGNSA. Trimming took 3 bases from V and 4 from J, leaving 10 bases between them. CDR3 loop: CASSFPPTYEQYF. The CDR3 DNA sequence: TGTGCCAGCAGCTTTCCCCCCACTTACGAGCAGTACTTC. Full variable domain (rest looked up from reference TRBV7-2 and TRBJ2-7): GAGVSQSPSNKVTEKGKDVELRCDPISGHTALYWYRQSLGQGLEFLIYFQGNSAPDKSGLPSDRFSAERTGGSVSTLTIQRTQQEDSAVYLCASSFPPTYEQYFGPGTRLTVT.

The chain combines TRBV6-1 with TRBJ1-3; D call uncertain. V lost 5 bases and J lost 1, with 9 bases in between. The CDR3 is 14 residues long. The germline CDR1 and CDR2 sequences are MNHNS and SASEGT. CDR3 DNA sequence: TGTGCCAGCAGTCGCGGTGAATCTGGAAACACCATATATTTT. Translating it yields CASSRGESGNTIYF.

The chain carries TRBV4-1 and TRBJ2-7, with 11 bases identical to TRBD2. V was clipped by 4 bases and J by 2 bases; unmatched bases: 7. Germline V CDR1 and CDR2: MGHRA, YSYEKL. This CDR3 is built from 16 residues. The CDR3 sequence: CASSPYLAGGPYEQYF. CDR3 nucleotides: TGCGCCAGCAGCCCCTACCTAGCGGGGGGTCCCTACGAGCAGTACTTC.

This chain joins TRBV30 and TRBJ1-6, with no clear D. CDR3 length equals 11 residues. Looked up from germline, CDR1 is GTSNPN and CDR2 is SVGIG (reference sequence). V lost 5 bases and J lost 15, with 14 bases in between. DNA for the CDR3: TGTGCCTGGGCTGACTACGGCGGCCTCCACTTT. It is translated as CAWADYGGLHF.

The table lists this clone with a few counts. The V and J genes are TRBV28 and TRBJ1-1; 9 nucleotides line up with TRBD1. Germline V gene lookup returns CDR1 MDHEN and CDR2 SYDVKM. The CDR3 spans 14 residues. The V segment lost 4 bases and the J segment 3 bases; nucleotides outside the gene matches: 3. CDR3 in amino acids: CASSSGQGDTEAFF. The CDR3 nucleotides are TGTGCCAGCAGTTCGGGACAGGGCGACACTGAAGCTTTCTTT.

The chain carries TRBV7-9 and TRBJ1-2; D is undetermined. This CDR3 spans 13 amino acids. The germline V and J ends were trimmed by 2 bases and 7 bases, with 11 bases remaining between them. Germline loops: CDR1 SEHNR, CDR2 FQNEAQ (reference sequence). The CDR3 is CASSLIGEGGYTF. The CDR3 DNA reads TGTGCCAGCAGCTTAATCGGGGAGGGTGGCTACACCTTC.